A single sample is the source of the 14 T cell receptor beta chains below, sequenced in a study of cytomegalovirus exposure and HLA in healthy donors. Primers for the PCR totalled 60 Vbeta and 13 Jbeta. TCRdb's copy holds only in-frame clones and misses some; the assay was immunoSEQ multiplex PCR. In the table there are some 190,000 clones, 78% of which are singletons. The sequenced material came from PBMCs. These receptors were obtained from a female donor in good health and CMV-seronegative.

The J gene is TRBJ1-5, the V gene TRBV29-1, with D uncertain. CDR3 length equals 14 residues. V gave up 4 bases and J gave up 0 bases, with 10 bases separating them. From germline, CDR1 is SQVTM and CDR2 ANQGSEA. The CDR3 DNA sequence: TGCAGCGTTGGTACAGATTATAGCAATCAGCCCCAGCATTTT. Its translation: CSVGTDYSNQPQHF.

The genes are TRBV28 and TRBJ2-1; 8 bases map to TRBD1. This CDR3 contains 17 residues. J was trimmed by 0 bases and V by 2 bases; bases with no gene match: 6. From germline, CDR1 is MDHEN and CDR2 SYDVKM. CDR3 protein: CASSLLGGQVSYNEQFF. Here the CDR3 DNA reads TGTGCCAGCAGTTTACTCGGGGGACAGGTCTCCTACAATGAGCAGTTCTTC.

A remark on this clone: The same CDR3 arises from other DNA sequences in this sample as well. V is TRBV7-9 and J is TRBJ1-1; D is possibly TRBD1 (5 bases). The length of the CDR3 is 14 residues. Trimming stripped 2 bases from V and 2 bases from J, with 9 bases between. Germline assignment: CDR1 SEHNR and CDR2 FQNEAQ (reference sequence). CDR3 sequence reads: CASSLSGGNTEAFF. The CDR3 nucleotides read TGTGCCAGCAGCTTATCGGGGGGTAACACTGAAGCTTTCTTT.

V gene TRBV15 combines with J gene TRBJ2-4; 7 bases are a match to TRBD1. In germline, CDR1 is LNHNV, CDR2 YYDKDF (reference sequence). The CDR3 is made up of 14 amino acids. The trim removed 2 bases at V and 5 bases at J, leaving 3 bases unmatched. The CDR3 sequence is CATSRRQGQNIQYF. The CDR3 nucleotides read TGTGCCACCAGCAGAAGACAGGGACAAAACATTCAGTACTTC.

The chain combines TRBV28 with TRBJ2-3; 11 positions match TRBD1. V shed 2 bases, J shed 3 bases, and the junction held 7 bases outside the gene matches. CDR3 length equals 17 residues. Germline lookup yields CDR1 MDHEN and CDR2 SYDVKM. In DNA, the CDR3 is TGTGCCAGCAGTTTACCCGGGACAGGGGGTCGGACAGATACGCAGTATTTT. This encodes CASSLPGTGGRTDTQYF.

CDR3 in amino acids: CASGDRGKNIQYF. The CDR3 nucleotides are TGTGCCAGCGGGGACAGGGGAAAAAACATTCAGTACTTC. The chain links TRBV2 to TRBJ2-4; 10 bases are a match to TRBD1. J gave up 4 bases and V 8 bases, and 2 bases lay outside the gene matches. This CDR3 comprises 13 residues. Germline V gives CDR1 SNHLY, CDR2 FYNNEI. Using reference TRBV2 and TRBJ2-4 for the parts outside the CDR3, the full variable domain is EPEVTQTPSHQVTQMGQEVILRCVPISNHLYFYWYRQILGQKVEFLVSFYNNEISEKSEIFDDQFSVERPDGSNFTLKIRSTKLEDSAMYFCASGDRGKNIQYFGAGTRLSVL.

The genes are TRBV27 and TRBJ2-7, with 10 bases fitting TRBD1. The CDR3 totals 14 residues. Germline CDR1 reads MNHEY; CDR2 reads SMNVEV (reference sequence). Trimming at V came to 8 bases and at J to 2 bases, leaving 6 bases not matched to a gene. The CDR3 bases are TGTGCCAGCTCCCGGGACAGGGGCCCCTACGAGCAGTACTTC. This translates into CASSRDRGPYEQYF.

J is TRBJ1-5 and V is TRBV6-4; D perhaps matches TRBD1 (5 bases). Germline CDR1 and CDR2: MRHNA and SNTAGT. V dropped 2 bases and J dropped 4 bases, with 6 bases sitting between them. The CDR3 loop spans 13 amino acids. The CDR3: CASSDGGNQPQHF. For the CDR3, the DNA is TGTGCCAGCAGTGACGGGGGGAATCAGCCCCAGCATTTT.

The V and J genes are TRBV30 and TRBJ2-1; maybe TRBD1 (6 bases). V lost 3 bases and J 0 bases, leaving 6 bases between the germline ends. The germline gives CDR1 GTSNPN, CDR2 SVGIG (reference sequence). CDR3 length equals 13 residues. Here the CDR3 reads CAWRGGSYNEQFF. The DNA of the CDR3 is TGTGCCTGGAGAGGGGGCTCCTACAATGAGCAGTTCTTC.

This clone was counted only a few times. The chain carries TRBV5-4 and TRBJ2-1; 8 bases match TRBD1. Germline CDR1 SGHNT, CDR2 YYREEE (reference sequence). Trimming at V came to 7 bases and at J to 6 bases, leaving 6 bases not matched to a gene. This CDR3 has 13 residues. The CDR3 DNA reads TGTGCCAGCCGTGGACAGGGTAGCAATGAGCAGTTCTTC. The encoded protein is CASRGQGSNEQFF.

For this clone: One end of the junction varies from germline; a read error may be responsible. The chain employs TRBV6-1 and TRBJ2-6; D unresolved. CDR1 is MNHNS, CDR2 SASEGT, per germline. This CDR3 contains 16 residues. CDR3 sequence: CAGSEWASSGANVLTF. The CDR3 DNA reads TGTGCCGGCAGTGAATGGGCGTCCTCTGGGGCCAACGTCCTGACTTTC.

This clone was recorded a few times. The V gene is TRBV6-1, the J gene TRBJ2-2, with 9 bases lining up with TRBD2. With V trimmed by 2 bases and J by 4 bases, 5 bases remained unmatched. CDR1 and CDR2 (germline): MNHNS, SASEGT. There are 16 residues in the CDR3. The CDR3 is CASSEKAGGGTGELFF. The CDR3 DNA reads as TGTGCCAGCAGTGAAAAAGCGGGGGGTGGCACCGGGGAGCTGTTTTTT.

The rearrangement links TRBV6-5 to TRBJ1-1; a weak D match, TRBD1 (5 bases). V dropped 4 bases and J dropped 1 base, with 7 bases sitting between them. This CDR3 comprises 13 residues. The V gene's germline CDR1 is MNHEY and CDR2 SVGAGI. In nucleotides, the CDR3 is TGTGCCAGCAGTTCGACAGAGAACACTGAAGCTTTCTTT. Translation: CASSSTENTEAFF.

In the case of this clone: Compared with germline, one end of the junction differs, possibly owing to a read error. The chain has TRBV7-9 and TRBJ1-1, with 7 bases fitting TRBD1. The CDR3 contains 18 residues. Germline CDR1 is SEHNR and CDR2 is FQNEAQ (reference sequence). This CDR3 reads CSSSPRAGRQGLNTEAFF. Here the CDR3 DNA reads TGTTCCAGCAGCCCCCGAGCCGGACGACAGGGATTGAACACTGAAGCTTTCTTT.